These T cell receptor beta chains were read from a single sample in a study of CD8 T cells in Susac syndrome. TCRdb fed the immunoSEQ multiplex PCR reads into MiXCR, producing one record per CDR3 protein. In the table there are around 100,000 distinct CDR3 sequences, 95% of which are singletons. Material for sequencing was CD8+ T cells from PBMCs. Every receptor here comes from a human donor with Susac syndrome. CDR3s include the opening cysteine and the closing phenylalanine or tryptophan. The order of the fields is clone size, J gene, V gene, D gene, CDR3 DNA, CDR3 protein. D genes are given only for firm matches. Expanded clones get a size class; other rows say once, few or many, or leave the size out.

-	TRBJ2-3	TRBV12-3/TRBV12-4	TRBD2	TGTGCCAGCAGACAAGACCTCGGGGGGAGCACAGATACGCAGTATTTT	CASRQDLGGSTDTQYF
-	TRBJ2-7	TRBV3-1	TRBD1	TGTGCCAGCAGCCAAGTTCCGGACAGGGGACTCTACGAGCAGTACTTC	CASSQVPDRGLYEQYF
-	TRBJ1-1	TRBV29-1	-	TGCAGCATCCAGGAGGCGGGCACTGAAGCTTTCTTT	CSIQEAGTEAFF
-	TRBJ2-5	TRBV3-1	TRBD1	TGTGCCAGCAGCCCCGACAGGGAAAATGCTGAGACCCAGTACTTC	CASSPDRENAETQYF
-	TRBJ2-1	TRBV5-4	TRBD1	TGTGCCAGCGGGGCAGGGGGTCCCCCCTACAATGAGCAGTTCTTC	CASGAGGPPYNEQFF
-	TRBJ2-7	TRBV18	-	TGTGCCAGCTCAGGGGGCGGCTACGAGCAGTACTTC	CASSGGGYEQYF
-	TRBJ2-3	TRBV29-1	-	TGCAGCGTTGACGGGGAGATCCCAGATACGCAGTATTTT	CSVDGEIPDTQYF
once	TRBJ1-5	TRBV19	TRBD1	TGTGCCAGTCAAGATAAAGACAGGGCCCTCAATCAGCCCCAGCATTTT	CASQDKDRALNQPQHF
once	TRBJ1-6	TRBV20-1	-	TGCAGTGCTCTCCGGACAGCGTCTTCAATTTATAATTCACCCCTCCACTTT	CSALRTASSIYNSPLHF
-	TRBJ2-7	TRBV4-1	-	TGCGCCAGCAGCCAAGATCGGGGGTCGCGGGAGCAGTACTTC	CASSQDRGSREQYF
once	TRBJ2-7	TRBV6-2/TRBV6-3	-	TGTGCCAGCAGTTACAAGTCTAGCTGGATCTACGAGCAGTACTTC	CASSYKSSWIYEQYF
-	TRBJ2-1	TRBV15	TRBD2	TGTGCCACCAGCAGGACTAGCGGGGGGGCAGTCGATGAGCAGTTCTTC	CATSRTSGGAVDEQFF
once	TRBJ2-1	TRBV4-1	-	TGCGCCAGCAGTGGGGGGCGTCTACCGAATGAGCAGTTCTTC	CASSGGRLPNEQFF
-	TRBJ2-1	TRBV4-1	-	TGCGCCAGCAGCCAGGAAATACAGGGAATGGCTGAGCAGTTCTTC	CASSQEIQGMAEQFF
-	TRBJ2-1	TRBV3-1	TRBD2	TGTGCCAGCAGCCAAGAAATGACGGGAGGGATGGGTGAGCAGTTCTTC	CASSQEMTGGMGEQFF
-	TRBJ2-3	TRBV27	-	TGTGCCAGCAGTAAGGGACTTCGGGAGTATTTT	CASSKGLREYF
-	TRBJ1-1	TRBV6-1	-	TGTGCCACCATACCGAGGAACACTGAAGCTTTCTTT	CATIPRNTEAFF
-	TRBJ1-1	TRBV29-1	-	TGCAGCGTTGAAGATATCGACAGACCTTGGAACACTGAAGCTTTCTTT	CSVEDIDRPWNTEAFF
-	TRBJ1-2	TRBV29-1	-	TGCAGCGTTTTAAGGAGGGATGGCTACACCTTC	CSVLRRDGYTF
once	TRBJ2-1	TRBV20-1	TRBD2	TGCAGTGCTCCTACTAGCGGGGACTACAATGAGCAGTTCTTC	CSAPTSGDYNEQFF
-	TRBJ2-7	TRBV28	-	TGTGCCAGCAGTTTGAGAGGGGTATCCTACGAGCAGTACTTC	CASSLRGVSYEQYF
once	TRBJ1-2	TRBV3-1	-	TGTGCCAGCAGCCGCCTTCTATATGGGGGCTACACCTTC	CASSRLLYGGYTF
once	TRBJ2-3	TRBV27	-	TGTGCCAGCAGTTTAGCAGGGGACGATACGCAGTATTTT	CASSLAGDDTQYF
-	TRBJ2-1	TRBV13	TRBD2	TGTGCCAGCAGCTTAGGCCCAATGGGGGAGGGCCTGGATGAGCAGTTCTTC	CASSLGPMGEGLDEQFF
once	TRBJ1-2	TRBV25-1	TRBD1	TGTGCCAGCAGTCGGACAGGGAGTGGCTACACCTTC	CASSRTGSGYTF
-	TRBJ2-7	TRBV7-9	-	TGTGCCAGCAGCATAGAAGCCGGGGGGCAGTACTTC	CASSIEAGGQYF
-	TRBJ2-3	TRBV3-1	-	TGTGCCAGCAGCCAAGATGCGACAGGGAGGGCCACAGATACGCAGTATTTT	CASSQDATGRATDTQYF
-	TRBJ2-1	TRBV29-1	-	TGCAGCATCGAGGACCTAGGGGACTACAATGAGCAGTTCTTC	CSIEDLGDYNEQFF
-	TRBJ2-7	TRBV6-5	TRBD2	TGTGCCAGCAGTTCCCCGGCAGGGACGGGGGGGCTCGAGCAGTACTTC	CASSSPAGTGGLEQYF
-	TRBJ2-1	TRBV29-1	TRBD2	TGCAGCGTCGCAGGACTAGCGGGAGGACGGAGATACAATGAGCAGTTCTTC	CSVAGLAGGRRYNEQFF
-	TRBJ2-3	TRBV7-9	-	TGTGCCAGCAGCTTCTCGCCTAGCGCTAGCACAGATACGCAGTATTTT	CASSFSPSASTDTQYF
-	TRBJ2-3	TRBV18	-	TGTGCCAGCTCACCGTTAGAGGGGGTCACAGATACGCAGTATTTT	CASSPLEGVTDTQYF
-	TRBJ1-4	TRBV3-1	-	TGTGCCAGCAGCCAAGTCCCGGATGAAAAACTGTTTTTT	CASSQVPDEKLFF
-	TRBJ1-5	TRBV29-1	TRBD1	TGCAGCGTGACGACAGGGGATAGCAATCAGCCCCAGCATTTT	CSVTTGDSNQPQHF
-	TRBJ2-5	TRBV7-3	-	TGTGCCAGCAGCTTAGGTCTCTTGGAGACCCAGTACTTC	CASSLGLLETQYF
-	TRBJ2-7	TRBV29-1	-	TGCAGCGTTGAAGGTCGGGGCTTGGGGCAGTACTTC	CSVEGRGLGQYF
-	TRBJ1-2	TRBV12-3/TRBV12-4	-	TGTGCCAGCAGTTTCGGGCTTGATGGCTACACCTTC	CASSFGLDGYTF
-	TRBJ2-1	TRBV5-1	TRBD2	TGCGCCAGCAGCTTACCCGGGACTAGCTTCAGGAGGGAGCAGTTCTTC	CASSLPGTSFRREQFF
-	TRBJ1-5	TRBV18	-	TGTGCCAGCTCACCGGCAGGTTTAAATCAGCCCCAGCATTTT	CASSPAGLNQPQHF
-	TRBJ2-3	TRBV7-2	TRBD2	TGTGCCAGCAATCCCCGAGCGGGAGTTGGCACAGATACGCAGTATTTT	CASNPRAGVGTDTQYF
-	TRBJ2-1	TRBV28	-	TGTGCCAGCATCACAACGGGCCCACCCAATGAGCAGTTCTTC	CASITTGPPNEQFF
-	TRBJ2-7	TRBV9	-	TGTGCCAGCAGCTGGGCCGAGGGGAGCTACGAGCAGTACTTC	CASSWAEGSYEQYF
-	TRBJ2-2	TRBV7-3	TRBD1	TGTGCCAGCAGCGCCGGACAGGGCGGCGGGGAGCTGTTTTTT	CASSAGQGGGELFF
-	TRBJ2-7	TRBV2	TRBD2	TGTGCCAGCAGTGAAGGCGGGGGGGAAACCTACGAGCAGTACTTC	CASSEGGGETYEQYF
-	TRBJ2-1	TRBV24-1	-	TGTGCCACCAGTGCTAAGGGGCCGGAGATCTACAATGAGCAGTTCTTC	CATSAKGPEIYNEQFF
-	TRBJ2-7	TRBV21-1	-	TGTGCCAGCAGCGTAGTTACCCGGGACAGGCTAACCTACGAGCAGTACTTC	CASSVVTRDRLTYEQYF
once	TRBJ1-5	TRBV4-1	TRBD1	TGCGCCAGCAGCGCGCGACAGGGTGGCAATCAGCCCCAGCATTTT	CASSARQGGNQPQHF
-	TRBJ1-1	TRBV12-3/TRBV12-4	-	TGTGCCACCGCAGTCGCTCTAGGACAGTTTGGTTTCTTT	CATAVALGQFGFF
once	TRBJ2-6	TRBV4-2	-	TGTGCCAGCAGCCCTGGACTCGCAAGCTCTGGGGCCAACGTCCTGACTTTC	CASSPGLASSGANVLTF
-	TRBJ1-5	TRBV28	-	TGTGCCAGCAGGCTAACAGTTAGCAATCAGCCCCAGCATTTT	CASRLTVSNQPQHF
few	TRBJ1-1	TRBV12-3/TRBV12-4	-	TGTGCCAGCAGTTTTCGTATGAACACTGAAGCTTTCTTT	CASSFRMNTEAFF
-	TRBJ2-1	TRBV2	TRBD2	TGTGCCAGCAGGGGGGGACTAGCAAGCTCCTACAATGAGCAGTTCTTC	CASRGGLASSYNEQFF
-	TRBJ1-1	TRBV13	-	TGTGCCAGCAGCTTAAGTCAACAGAACACTGAAGCTTTCTTT	CASSLSQQNTEAFF
-	TRBJ1-5	TRBV9	TRBD1	TGTGCCAGCAGCAATACAGGGGCCCAGCCCCAGCATTTT	CASSNTGAQPQHF
-	TRBJ1-2	TRBV20-1	-	TGCAGTGGTTCATCAGGGAGAGAGGACTATGGCTACACCTTC	CSGSSGREDYGYTF
-	TRBJ2-1	TRBV20-1	TRBD2	TGCAGTGCTCCCACCCTCACTAGCGCCCACAATGAGCAGTTCTTC	CSAPTLTSAHNEQFF
-	TRBJ2-1	TRBV6-2/TRBV6-3	TRBD2	TGTGCCAGCAGCGTAGCGGGAGGGCCTGTTGAGCAGTTCTTC	CASSVAGGPVEQFF
-	TRBJ2-3	TRBV29-1	TRBD1	TGCAGCGTAAGGACAGGGGGCAGGGGAGATACGCAGTATTTT	CSVRTGGRGDTQYF
-	TRBJ1-1	TRBV6-6	-	TGTGCCAGCAAGGGTTTCGAGAACACTGAAGCTTTCTTT	CASKGFENTEAFF
-	TRBJ1-2	TRBV4-1	-	TGCGCCAGCAGCCAAGATGGCCAGCACTATGGCTACACCTTC	CASSQDGQHYGYTF